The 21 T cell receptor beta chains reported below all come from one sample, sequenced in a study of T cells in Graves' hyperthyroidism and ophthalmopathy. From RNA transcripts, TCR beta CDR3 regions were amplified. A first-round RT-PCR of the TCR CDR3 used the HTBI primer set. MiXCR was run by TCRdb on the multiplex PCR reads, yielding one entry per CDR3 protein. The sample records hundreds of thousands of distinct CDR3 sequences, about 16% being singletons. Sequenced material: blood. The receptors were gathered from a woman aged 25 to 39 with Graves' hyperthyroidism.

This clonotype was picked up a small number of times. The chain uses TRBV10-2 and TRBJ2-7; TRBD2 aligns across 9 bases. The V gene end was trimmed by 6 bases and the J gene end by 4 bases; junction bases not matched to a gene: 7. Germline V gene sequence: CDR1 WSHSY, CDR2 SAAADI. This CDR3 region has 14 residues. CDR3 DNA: TGCGCCAGCAGAATATTAGCGGGAGAATACGAGCAGTACTTC. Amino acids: CASRILAGEYEQYF.

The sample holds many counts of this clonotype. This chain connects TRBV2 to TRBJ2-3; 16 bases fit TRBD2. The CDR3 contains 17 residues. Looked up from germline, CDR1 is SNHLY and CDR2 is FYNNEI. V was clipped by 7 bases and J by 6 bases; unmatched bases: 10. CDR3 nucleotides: TGTGCCAGCACCAGAAGGTTGGGACTAGCGGGAGGGGATACGCAGTATTTT. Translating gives CASTRRLGLAGGDTQYF.

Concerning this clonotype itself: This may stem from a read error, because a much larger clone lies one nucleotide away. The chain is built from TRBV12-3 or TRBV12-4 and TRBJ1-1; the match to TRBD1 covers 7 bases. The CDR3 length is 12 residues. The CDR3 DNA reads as TGTGCCAGCAGAAGGGGGCGGACTGAAGCTTCCTTT. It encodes CASRRGRTEASF.

Here the CDR3 reads CSAALVHEQYF. The CDR3 region has the DNA TGCAGTGCCGCCCTTGTGCATGAGCAGTACTTC. This rearrangement joins TRBV20-1 to TRBJ2-7; no clear D. In germline, CDR1 is DFQATT, CDR2 SNEGSKA (reference sequence). V was pared by 6 bases and J by 7 bases, with 13 bases between. This CDR3 spans 11 amino acids.

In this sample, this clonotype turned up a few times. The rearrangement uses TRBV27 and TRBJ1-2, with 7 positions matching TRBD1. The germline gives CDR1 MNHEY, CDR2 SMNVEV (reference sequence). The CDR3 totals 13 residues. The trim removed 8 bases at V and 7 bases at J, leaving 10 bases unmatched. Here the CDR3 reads CASGLRDRSGYTF. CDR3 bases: TGTGCCAGCGGCCTCCGGGACAGAAGTGGCTACACCTTC.

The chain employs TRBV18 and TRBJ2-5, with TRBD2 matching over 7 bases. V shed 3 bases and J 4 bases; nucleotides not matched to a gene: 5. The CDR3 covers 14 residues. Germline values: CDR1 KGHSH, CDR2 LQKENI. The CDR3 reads CASSPAAGRETQYF. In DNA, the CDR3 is TGTGCCAGCTCACCCGCAGCGGGAAGAGAGACCCAGTACTTC.

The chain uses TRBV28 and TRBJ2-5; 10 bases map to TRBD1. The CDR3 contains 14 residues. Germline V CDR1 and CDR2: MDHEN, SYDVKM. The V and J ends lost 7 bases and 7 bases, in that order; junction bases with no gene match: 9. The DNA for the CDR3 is TGTGCCAGCACCACGGACAGGGGGAGAAGGACCCAGTACTTC. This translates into CASTTDRGRRTQYF.

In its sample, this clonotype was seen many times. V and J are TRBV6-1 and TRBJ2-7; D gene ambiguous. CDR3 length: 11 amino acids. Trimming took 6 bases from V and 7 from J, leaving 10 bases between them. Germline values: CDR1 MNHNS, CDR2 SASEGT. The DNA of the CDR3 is TGTGCCAGCAGGCTGCTCGAGGAGCAGTACTTC. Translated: CASRLLEEQYF.

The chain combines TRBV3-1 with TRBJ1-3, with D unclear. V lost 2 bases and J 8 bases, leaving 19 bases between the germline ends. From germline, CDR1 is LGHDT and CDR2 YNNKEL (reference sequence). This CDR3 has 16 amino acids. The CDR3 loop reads CASSQKEGNLRDTIYF. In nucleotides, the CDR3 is TGTGCCAGCAGCCAAAAAGAAGGGAACCTACGGGACACCATATATTTT.

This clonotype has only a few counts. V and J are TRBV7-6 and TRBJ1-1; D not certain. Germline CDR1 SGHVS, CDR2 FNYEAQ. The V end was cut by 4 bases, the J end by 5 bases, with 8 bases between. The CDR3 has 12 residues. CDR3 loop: CASSSLGTEAFF. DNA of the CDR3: TGTGCCAGCAGCTCTCTAGGAACTGAAGCTTTCTTT. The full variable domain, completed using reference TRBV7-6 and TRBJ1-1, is GAGVSQSPRYKVTKRGQDVALRCDPISGHVSLYWYRQALGQGPEFLTYFNYEAQQDKSGLPNDRFSAERPEGSISTLTIQRTEQRDSAMYRCASSSLGTEAFFGQGTRLTVV.

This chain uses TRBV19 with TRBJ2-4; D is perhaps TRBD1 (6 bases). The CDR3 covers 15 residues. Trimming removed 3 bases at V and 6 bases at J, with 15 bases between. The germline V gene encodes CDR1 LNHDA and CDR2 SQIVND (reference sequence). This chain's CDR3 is CASSMVQGPLNIQYF. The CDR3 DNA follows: TGTGCCAGTAGTATGGTACAGGGCCCCTTAAACATTCAGTACTTC.

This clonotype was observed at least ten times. As DNA, the CDR3 is TGTGCCAGCTTCGACAGGGGCACAGATACGCAGTATTTT. Translated, it gives CASFDRGTDTQYF. The genes are TRBV18 and TRBJ2-3; TRBD1 agrees at 7 bases. This CDR3 region has 13 residues. Germline V CDR1 and CDR2: KGHSH, LQKENI. Germline trimming cut 7 bases from V and 1 base from J; bases unmatched to any gene: 2.

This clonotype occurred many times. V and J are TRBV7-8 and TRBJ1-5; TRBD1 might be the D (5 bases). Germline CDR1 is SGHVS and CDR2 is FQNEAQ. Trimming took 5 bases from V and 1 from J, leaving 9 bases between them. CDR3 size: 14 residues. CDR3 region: CASSPRASNQPQHF. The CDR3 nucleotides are TGTGCCAGCAGCCCCAGGGCCAGCAATCAGCCCCAGCATTTT.

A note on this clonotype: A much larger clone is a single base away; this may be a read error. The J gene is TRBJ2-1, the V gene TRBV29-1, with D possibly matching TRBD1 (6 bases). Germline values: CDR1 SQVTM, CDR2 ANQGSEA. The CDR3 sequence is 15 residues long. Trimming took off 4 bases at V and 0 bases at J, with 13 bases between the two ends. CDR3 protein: CSVGGTPSSYNEQFF. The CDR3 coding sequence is TGCAGCGTTGGGGGGACACCGAGCTCCTACAATGAGCAGTTCTTC.

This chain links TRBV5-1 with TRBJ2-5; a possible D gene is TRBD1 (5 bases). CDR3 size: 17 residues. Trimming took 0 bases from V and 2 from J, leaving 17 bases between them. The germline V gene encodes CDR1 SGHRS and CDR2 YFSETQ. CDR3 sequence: CASSLAGDRGRQETQYF. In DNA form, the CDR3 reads TGCGCCAGCAGCTTGGCCGGCGATAGGGGTCGTCAAGAGACCCAGTACTTC.

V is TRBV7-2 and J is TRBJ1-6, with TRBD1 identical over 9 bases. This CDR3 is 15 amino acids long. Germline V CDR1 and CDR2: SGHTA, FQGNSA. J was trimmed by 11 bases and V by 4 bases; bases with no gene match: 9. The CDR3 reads CASSSTQGARAPLHF. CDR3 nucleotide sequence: TGTGCCAGCAGCTCTACACAGGGGGCCCGAGCACCCCTCCACTTT. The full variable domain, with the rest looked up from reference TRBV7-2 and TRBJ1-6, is GAGVSQSPSNKVTEKGKDVELRCDPISGHTALYWYRQSLGQGLEFLIYFQGNSAPDKSGLPSDRFSAERTGGSVSTLTIQRTQQEDSAVYLCASSSTQGARAPLHFGNGTRLTVT.

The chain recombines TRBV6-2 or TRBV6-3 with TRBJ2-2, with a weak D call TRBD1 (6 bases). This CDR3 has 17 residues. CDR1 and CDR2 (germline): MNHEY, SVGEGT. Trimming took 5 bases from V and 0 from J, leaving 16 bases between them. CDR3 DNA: TGTGCCAGCAGTGCCAAACAGGGTCAGGCGAACACCGGGGAGCTGTTTTTT. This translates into CASSAKQGQANTGELFF.

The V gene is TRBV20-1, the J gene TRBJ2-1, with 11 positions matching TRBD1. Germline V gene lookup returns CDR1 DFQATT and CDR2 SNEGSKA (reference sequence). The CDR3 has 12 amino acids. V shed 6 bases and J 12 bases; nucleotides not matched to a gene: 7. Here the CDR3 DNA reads TGCAGTGCCAAGAGGACAGGGGGCAGGCAGTTCTTC. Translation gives CSAKRTGGRQFF.

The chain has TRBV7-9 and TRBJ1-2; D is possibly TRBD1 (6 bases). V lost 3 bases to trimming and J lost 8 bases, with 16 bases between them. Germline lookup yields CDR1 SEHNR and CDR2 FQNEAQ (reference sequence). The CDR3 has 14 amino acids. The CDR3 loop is CASSLVLSGGGYTF. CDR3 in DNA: TGTGCCAGCAGCTTGGTATTATCGGGGGGCGGCTACACCTTC.

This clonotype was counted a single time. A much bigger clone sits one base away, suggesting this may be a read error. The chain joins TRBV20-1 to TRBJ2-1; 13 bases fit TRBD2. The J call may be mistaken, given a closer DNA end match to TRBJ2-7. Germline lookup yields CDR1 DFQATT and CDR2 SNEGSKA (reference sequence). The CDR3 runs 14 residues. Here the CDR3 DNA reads TGCAGTGCCGCGGGACTAGCGGGACACAATGAGCAGTACTTC. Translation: CSAAGLAGHNEQYF.

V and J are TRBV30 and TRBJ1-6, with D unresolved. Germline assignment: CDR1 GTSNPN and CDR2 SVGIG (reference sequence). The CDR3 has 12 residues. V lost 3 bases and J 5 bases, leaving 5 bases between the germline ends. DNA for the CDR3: TGTGCCTGGAGGGGGAATAATTCACCCCTCCACTTT. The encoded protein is CAWRGNNSPLHF. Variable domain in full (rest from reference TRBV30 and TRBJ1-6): SQTIHQWPATLVQPVGSPLSLECTVEGTSNPNLYWYRQAAGRGLQLLFYSVGIGQISSEVPQNLSASRPQDRQFILSSKKLLLSDSGFYLCAWRGNNSPLHFGNGTRLTVT.